These 18 T cell receptor beta chains originate from one sample sequenced in a study of T cells in localized non-small cell lung cancer. Method: immunoSEQ multiplex PCR; TCRdb's copy keeps in-frame clones and lacks some. The sample includes about 40,000 clones, roughly 88% seen only once; the top ten take roughly 2.6%. The specimen was peripheral blood, collected before any cancer treatment. Every receptor here comes from a woman aged 40 to 75 with stage I lung adenocarcinoma.

V usage is TRBV6-6 and J usage is TRBJ2-5, with a tentative D call TRBD1 (6 bases). Trimming stripped 4 bases from V and 5 bases from J, with 17 bases between. The CDR3 sequence is 15 residues long. CDR1 and CDR2 (germline): MNHNY, SVGAGI (reference sequence). Written as DNA, the CDR3 is TGTGCCAGCAGTTCCCCACTTACTAGGGGGGAGACCCAGTACTTC. Amino acids: CASSSPLTRGETQYF.

The rearrangement uses TRBV5-1 and TRBJ2-2; possible D gene TRBD1, 6 bases. Germline CDR1 is SGHRS and CDR2 is YFSETQ. V lost 1 base, J lost 6 bases, and 7 bases lay in between. This CDR3 has 13 amino acids. The CDR3 loop is CASSLQGSGELFF. For the CDR3, the DNA is TGCGCCAGCAGCTTGCAGGGGTCCGGGGAGCTGTTTTTT.

The chain joins TRBV6-6 to TRBJ1-5; no clear D gene. The CDR3 loop spans 9 amino acids. Germline V gives CDR1 MNHNY, CDR2 SVGAGI (reference sequence). The CDR3, as DNA: TGTGCTGGGGTCCAGCCCCAGCATTTT. It translates to CAGVQPQHF.

CDR3: CASSNTGGTYNEQFF. The CDR3 region has the DNA TGTGCCAGCAGCAACACAGGGGGAACCTACAATGAGCAGTTCTTC. The rearrangement joins TRBV9 to TRBJ2-1; 8 bases map to TRBD1. Germline V gives CDR1 SGDLS, CDR2 YYNGEE. The CDR3 has 15 residues. J lost 2 bases, V lost 4 bases, and 5 bases had no gene match. Variable domain in full (rest from reference TRBV9 and TRBJ2-1): DSGVTQTPKHLITATGQRVTLRCSPRSGDLSVYWYQQSLDQGLQFLIQYYNGEERAKGNILERFSAQQFPDLHSELNLSSLELGDSALYFCASSNTGGTYNEQFFGPGTRLTVL.

The chain uses TRBV5-1 and TRBJ2-2; tentative D call: TRBD1 (6 bases). The germline V gene encodes CDR1 SGHRS and CDR2 YFSETQ. V was cut by 0 bases and J by 6 bases, with 9 bases left in between. The CDR3 covers 14 residues. CDR3 loop: CASSLDTGPGELFF. CDR3 bases: TGCGCCAGCAGCTTGGATACAGGGCCCGGGGAGCTGTTTTTT. Supplemented by reference TRBV5-1 and TRBJ2-2, the full variable domain reads KAGVTQTPRYLIKTRGQQVTLSCSPISGHRSVSWYQQTPGQGLQFLFEYFSETQRNKGNFPGRFSGRQFSNSRSEMNVSTLELGDSALYLCASSLDTGPGELFFGEGSRLTVL.

This chain joins TRBV5-1 and TRBJ1-3; D call uncertain. CDR3 size: 16 residues. Germline-derived CDR1 and CDR2 are SGHRS and YFSETQ. The V end was cut by 7 bases, the J end by 4 bases, with 21 bases between. This chain's CDR3 is CASSYMGRVEGNTIYF. The CDR3 nucleotides are TGCGCCAGCTCCTATATGGGGAGGGTGGAAGGAAACACCATATATTTT.

The rearrangement uses TRBV25-1 and TRBJ2-2, with TRBD1 matching 7 bases. The CDR3 length is 14 residues. Trimming took 6 bases from V and 0 from J; bases not matched to a gene: 1. CDR1 is MGHDK, CDR2 SYGVNS, per germline. The CDR3 DNA is TGTGCCAGCAGCGGACAGGCGAACACCGGGGAGCTGTTTTTT. Its protein product is CASSGQANTGELFF.

The chain employs TRBV6-5 and TRBJ2-3; TRBD2 is a possible D gene (6 bases). CDR1 MNHEY and CDR2 SVGAGI come from the germline V gene. The CDR3 is 12 residues long. Trimming shortened V by 10 bases and J by 3 bases, and 11 bases separated the two germline ends. CDR3 region: CATGRSTDTQYF. In nucleotides, the CDR3 is TGTGCCACGGGGAGGTCGACAGATACGCAGTATTTT.

The V call is TRBV27, the J call TRBJ1-5; 7 nucleotides line up with TRBD1. The CDR3 runs to 17 residues. Germline V lookup: CDR1 MNHEY, CDR2 SMNVEV (reference sequence). V dropped 1 base and J dropped 0; count of bases not matched to a gene: 6. CDR3 sequence reads: CASSLWAGGNSNQPQHF. CDR3 coding DNA: TGTGCCAGCAGTTTATGGGCAGGGGGGAATAGCAATCAGCCCCAGCATTTT.

V gene TRBV5-4 combines with J gene TRBJ2-1, with D hard to call. V shed 7 bases and J shed 15 bases, with 17 bases lying between them. Germline V lookup: CDR1 SGHNT, CDR2 YYREEE (reference sequence). The CDR3 length is 11 residues. CDR3 DNA: TGTGCCAGCGGGTCCCTAGACGAGGTGTTCTTC. This encodes CASGSLDEVFF.

The V call is TRBV6-1, the J call TRBJ2-5; weak D call: TRBD2 (6 bases). The CDR3 is 14 residues long. Germline V gene sequence: CDR1 MNHNS, CDR2 SASEGT. The V and J ends lost 4 bases and 0 bases respectively, with 9 bases between them. The CDR3 is CASSGGLHQETQYF. The CDR3 DNA follows: TGTGCCAGCAGTGGGGGACTTCACCAAGAGACCCAGTACTTC.

This sequence joins TRBV28 and TRBJ1-4; possibly TRBD1 for D (6 bases). Deletions cut 7 bases from V and 6 bases from J, with 15 bases between. Germline V CDR1 and CDR2: MDHEN, SYDVKM. CDR3 length: 14 amino acids. The CDR3 DNA sequence: TGTGCCAGCAAGGGGGGGGCCGTCCATGAAAAACTGTTTTTT. The encoded protein is CASKGGAVHEKLFF.

The chain carries TRBV4-1 and TRBJ2-1, with 10 bases that match TRBD2. Trimming at V came to 5 bases and at J to 2 bases, leaving 3 bases not matched to a gene. The length of the CDR3 is 15 residues. Looked up from germline, CDR1 is MGHRA and CDR2 is YSYEKL. The CDR3 coding sequence is TGCGCCAGCAGCACTAGCGGGATCCCCTACAATGAGCAGTTCTTC. It yields the protein CASSTSGIPYNEQFF.

The chain links TRBV5-1 to TRBJ2-5; 8 positions match TRBD2. This CDR3 contains 17 residues. V trimming: 4 bases; J trimming: 1 base; junction bases outside the gene matches: 12. The germline V gene has CDR1 SGHRS and CDR2 YFSETQ. The CDR3 reads CASSQGPTSATQETQYF. CDR3 nucleotides: TGCGCCAGCAGCCAGGGACCGACTAGCGCAACCCAAGAGACCCAGTACTTC.

The chain uses TRBV6-5 and TRBJ1-5; D is undetermined. V lost 8 bases and J lost 1, with 12 bases in between. The CDR3 extends over 14 amino acids. CDR1 and CDR2 from the germline V gene are MNHEY and SVGAGI. CDR3 sequence (DNA): TGTGCCAGCGCGTTGGAGGCAAGCAATCAGCCCCAGCATTTT. It codes for CASALEASNQPQHF.

The chain has TRBV14 and TRBJ2-1; D is unclear. Per germline, CDR1 SGHDN and CDR2 FVKESK. The CDR3 covers 11 residues. Trimming took off 3 bases at V and 3 bases at J, with 0 bases between the two ends. CDR3 sequence: CASSHYNEQFF. As DNA, the CDR3 is TGTGCCAGCAGCCACTACAATGAGCAGTTCTTC.

The chain carries TRBV18 and TRBJ2-3; 8 bases match TRBD2. Germline CDR1 KGHSH, CDR2 LQKENI. Germline trimming cut 5 bases from V and 5 bases from J; bases unmatched to any gene: 6. The CDR3 runs 14 residues. DNA for the CDR3: TGTGCCAGCTCATTGGGACTAGGTAGAGATACGCAGTATTTT. Protein product: CASSLGLGRDTQYF. The full variable domain, completed using reference TRBV18 and TRBJ2-3, is NAGVMQNPRHLVRRRGQEARLRCSPMKGHSHVYWYRQLPEEGLKFMVYLQKENIIDESGMPKERFSAEFPKEGPSILRIQQVVRGDSAAYFCASSLGLGRDTQYFGPGTRLTVL.

V and J are TRBV7-2 and TRBJ2-3; 7 bases are a match to TRBD1. This CDR3 region has 15 residues. The V segment lost 5 bases and the J segment 2 bases; nucleotides outside the gene matches: 7. Germline V gene lookup returns CDR1 SGHTA and CDR2 FQGNSA. Here the CDR3 reads CASSVMTGPTDTQYF. The CDR3 coding sequence is TGTGCCAGCAGCGTCATGACAGGGCCCACAGATACGCAGTATTTT.